The source of this T cell receptor beta chain is a study of T-cell reconstitution after alpha-beta-depleted transplantation in children. Study-level results: High day-60 TCRbeta diversity in some patients came from surviving recipient T cells and thymic progenitors. Newly generated T cells supplied most T-cell counts and diversity one year post-transplant. Several hundred expanded graft clones reportedly supplied alpha-beta T cells about two months after transplant.

This clonotype has at least ten counts. The antigen is not known. Molecular barcoding with unique molecular identifiers was used for the TCRbeta library. A single record per CDR3 protein comes from TCRdb applying MiXCR to the PCR reads. The sample includes 200,000 to 250,000 distinct CDR3 sequences, 11% of them seen just once. Germline assignment: CDR1 SGHRS and CDR2 YFSETQ. J was trimmed by 6 bases and V by 2 bases; bases with no gene match: 1. The length of the CDR3 is 12 residues. The gene calls are TRBV5-1 and TRBJ1-2; 7 bases line up with TRBD1. The TCR comes from a child under two years old with acute myeloid leukemia, due to receive a stem cell transplant. Here the sequenced sample was PBMCs, taken before TCRalphabeta/CD19-depleted stem cell transplant. CDR3 bases: TGCGCCAGCAGCTTTACAGGGGATGGCTACACCTTC. Its protein product is CASSFTGDGYTF.